This T cell receptor beta chain was captured in a study of blood T cell repertoires in COVID-19. Across the study: The United States, Italy and Spain were the sources of the acute and convalescent COVID-19 samples. T cells, B-cell-depleted T cells, or PBMCs supplied cDNA or gDNA.

Under the authors' procedure: Nucleated cell number was recorded as an estimate derived from reference gene primer amplification. Assay: immunoSEQ multiplex PCR; the TCRdb copy retains only in-frame clones and omits some. The V and J calls and clone size come from that table; D and trimming were worked out from the DNA. Among over 350,000 clones listed, about 87% were seen once. About this clone itself: The sample has other DNA sequences that encode this CDR3 too.

The material sequenced was PBMCs or T cells enriched from blood (not recorded which). The TCR originated in a woman aged 45 to 65 who had recovered from COVID-19.

The CDR3: CASRYQGNNQPQHF. DNA for the CDR3: TGTGCCAGCAGATACCAGGGAAACAATCAGCCCCAGCATTTT. This chain joins TRBV28 and TRBJ1-5, with D possibly TRBD1 on 5 matching bases. The V and J ends lost 6 bases and 3 bases respectively, with 12 bases between them. The CDR3 covers 14 residues. CDR1 and CDR2 from the germline V gene are MDHEN and SYDVKM.